These 6 T cell receptor beta chains share one sample of origin, sequenced in a study of CD8 T cells in ankylosing spondylitis. TCRdb ran MiXCR on the 5' RACE reads and lists one entry per CDR3 protein. The data contain over 60,000 distinct CDR3 sequences, approximately 5% of them singletons. The sample taken for sequencing was blood, either unsorted or a sorted T cell fraction (not recorded which). These receptor sequences come from a male donor with ankylosing spondylitis or in good health (not recorded which).

The sample holds many counts of this clonotype. The gene calls are TRBV5-1 and TRBJ2-3, with D unresolved. The CDR3 totals 13 residues. CDR1 and CDR2 (germline): SGHRS, YFSETQ. Trimming took 0 bases from V and 1 from J, leaving 3 bases between them. CDR3 residues: CASSLAGTDTQYF. Written as DNA, the CDR3 is TGCGCCAGCAGCTTGGCCGGCACAGATACGCAGTATTTT.

In its sample, this clonotype was seen many times. The chain couples TRBV28 to TRBJ1-2, with D unclear. The V end lost 8 bases, the J end lost 3 bases, and 22 bases lay between the germline ends. The CDR3 length is 16 residues. Germline CDR1 is MDHEN and CDR2 is SYDVKM. The CDR3 DNA is TGTGCCAGCTCAACCACCAGGTCCCTGACTTACTATGGCTACACCTTC. It yields the protein CASSTTRSLTYYGYTF.

There are many counts of this clonotype. CDR3: CSASTGSYYGYTF. The CDR3 coding sequence is TGCAGTGCTAGTACCGGGAGCTACTATGGCTACACCTTC. The chain joins TRBV20-1 to TRBJ1-2; D is uncertain. Trimming removed 3 bases at V and 3 bases at J, with 11 bases between. The CDR3 is 13 residues long. Germline loops: CDR1 DFQATT, CDR2 SNEGSKA (reference sequence).

There are many counts of this clonotype. The chain links TRBV6-5 to TRBJ1-1; possibly TRBD1 for D (6 bases). V lost 2 bases and J lost 0, with 10 bases in between. Germline CDR1 is MNHEY and CDR2 is SVGAGI. The CDR3 extends over 15 amino acids. CDR3 residues: CASSYGGGMNTEAFF. The CDR3 DNA sequence: TGTGCCAGCAGTTACGGGGGCGGAATGAACACTGAAGCTTTCTTT.

The table lists this clonotype with many counts. This rearrangement joins TRBV12-5 to TRBJ2-3, with TRBD2 identical over 7 bases. Germline CDR1 LGHNT, CDR2 FRNRAP. CDR3 length: 16 residues. V shed 7 bases, J shed 0 bases, and the junction held 10 bases outside the gene matches. The CDR3 DNA reads as TGTGCTAGTGCCCCCCGTGGGGGGGTGAGCACAGATACGCAGTATTTT. It specifies CASAPRGGVSTDTQYF.

This clonotype was seen repeatedly, ten times or more. The chain links TRBV3-1 to TRBJ1-1, with 8 bases lining up with TRBD1. The germline gives CDR1 LGHDT, CDR2 YNNKEL (reference sequence). J gave up 9 bases and V 4 bases, and 10 bases lay outside the gene matches. This CDR3 spans 14 amino acids. In DNA, the CDR3 is TGTGCCAGCAGCCCCACACAGGGGGGGTCGCAAGCTTTCTTT. The encoded protein is CASSPTQGGSQAFF.